Sequencing of this T cell receptor beta chain was carried out in a study of blood T cells in healthy people across ages. Across the study: Template-switching capture recovered about one barcoded beta molecule per two T cells. Study results and caveats: Lack of knowledge of donor CMV status possibly confounded expanded clonotype changes. TCR beta diversity per million T cells fell roughly linearly with age.

The use of a sample-barcoded 5' primer and a J-beta primer mix characterized a second PCR of roughly 6 to 11 cycles. TCRdb ran MiXCR on the 5' RACE reads and lists one entry per CDR3 protein. Here the sample spans around 800,000 distinct CDR3 sequences, under 80% being singletons. This clonotype was observed a few times. Its antigen remains unidentified. Every participating donor contributed roughly 10 milliliters of peripheral blood through a draw. The CDR3 consists of 17 residues. Germline CDR1 and CDR2: SGHRS and YFSETQ. Between the trimmed V and J ends, which lost 2 bases and 1 base, there was a span of 13 bases.

Sequenced material: blood. This rearrangement joins TRBV5-1 to TRBJ2-6, with D perhaps matching TRBD1 or TRBD2 (6 bases each). This TCR came from a man aged 25-40 years in good health. The CDR3 region has the DNA TGCGCCAGCAGCTTCACCACAGGGAGGTCTGGGGCCAACGTCCTGACTTTC. Amino acid sequence: CASSFTTGRSGANVLTF.